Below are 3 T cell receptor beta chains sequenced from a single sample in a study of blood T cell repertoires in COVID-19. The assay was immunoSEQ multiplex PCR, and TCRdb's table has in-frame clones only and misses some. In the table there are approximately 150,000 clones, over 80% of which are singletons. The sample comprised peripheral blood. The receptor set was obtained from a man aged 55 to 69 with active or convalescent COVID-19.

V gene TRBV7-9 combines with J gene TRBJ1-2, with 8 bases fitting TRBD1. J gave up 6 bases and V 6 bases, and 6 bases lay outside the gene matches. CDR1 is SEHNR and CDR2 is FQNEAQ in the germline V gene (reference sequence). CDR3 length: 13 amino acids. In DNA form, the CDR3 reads TGTGCCAGCAGGCAGGGGGCAGGAGATGGCTACACCTTC. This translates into CASRQGAGDGYTF.

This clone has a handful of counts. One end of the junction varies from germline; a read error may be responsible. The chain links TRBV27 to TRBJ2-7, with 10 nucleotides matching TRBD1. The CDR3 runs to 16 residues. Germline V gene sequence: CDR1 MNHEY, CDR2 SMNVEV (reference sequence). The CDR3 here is CASSPKTGGRSSEQYF. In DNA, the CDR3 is TGTGCCAGCAGTCCCAAGACAGGGGGCAGGTCCTCCGAGCAGTACTTC.

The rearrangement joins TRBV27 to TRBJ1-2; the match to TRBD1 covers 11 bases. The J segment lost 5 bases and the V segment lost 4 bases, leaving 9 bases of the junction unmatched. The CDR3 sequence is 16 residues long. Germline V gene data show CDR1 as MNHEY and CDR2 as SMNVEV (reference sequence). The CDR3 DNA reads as TGTGCCAGCAGTTCCGCCGGGACAGGGGGGGGGTATGGCTACACCTTC. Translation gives CASSSAGTGGGYGYTF.